Presented here are 24 T cell receptor beta chains from one specimen sequenced in a study of T cells in tuberculosis. Sequenced by immunoSEQ multiplex PCR; TCRdb stores in-frame clones only, minus some. Of about 58,000 clones listed, approximately 88% are singletons. Thawed, overnight-rested PBMC were stained with GMM-loaded CD1B tetramer, viability dye and anti-CD3, then sorted. CD1B tetramers were loaded with Rhodococcus equi-derived C32 glucose monomycolate. Sequencing was performed on CD1b-GMM tetramer-negative cells sorted from PBMCs. These receptors all stem from an adult woman with latent tuberculosis.

CDR3 in DNA: TGTGCCAGCGCCGACAGGGGAAGTTACTATGGCTACACCTTC. It yields the protein CASADRGSYYGYTF. The gene calls are TRBV27 and TRBJ1-2; 8 bases match TRBD1. CDR1 and CDR2 from the germline V gene are MNHEY and SMNVEV (reference sequence). The CDR3 contains 14 residues. Trimming took 8 bases from V and 3 from J; bases not matched to a gene: 8.

The V and J genes are TRBV6-4 and TRBJ2-1; tentative D call: TRBD2 (5 bases). This CDR3 region has 15 residues. Germline V CDR1 and CDR2: MRHNA, SNTAGT. The V and J ends lost 5 bases and 3 bases respectively, with 14 bases between them. As DNA, the CDR3 is TGTGCCAGCAGTCGAAATCGCCGGGACTACAATGAGCAGTTCTTC. This translates into CASSRNRRDYNEQFF.

V and J are TRBV7-8 and TRBJ2-7; 7 bases line up with TRBD2. The J segment lost 2 bases and the V segment lost 1 base, leaving 14 bases of the junction unmatched. Per germline, CDR1 SGHVS and CDR2 FQNEAQ. The CDR3 is 18 residues long. The CDR3 is CASSLEATSGGHPYEQYF. CDR3 sequence (DNA): TGTGCCAGCAGCTTAGAAGCTACCTCGGGGGGTCACCCCTACGAGCAGTACTTC.

V usage is TRBV11-1 and J usage is TRBJ2-1; D not certain. Germline V gene sequence: CDR1 SGHAT, CDR2 FQDESV (reference sequence). V gave up 1 base and J gave up 3 bases, with 7 bases separating them. There are 14 residues in the CDR3. CDR3: CASSLELDYNEQFF. The CDR3 DNA follows: TGTGCCAGCAGCTTAGAGCTAGACTACAATGAGCAGTTCTTC.

The chain links TRBV7-9 to TRBJ2-2, with D perhaps matching TRBD2 (5 bases). V dropped 3 bases and J dropped 5 bases, with 13 bases sitting between them. This CDR3 is 15 amino acids long. Germline lookup yields CDR1 SEHNR and CDR2 FQNEAQ (reference sequence). CDR3 DNA: TGTGCCAGCAGCTTCCTTGGGCTAGCTACCGGGGAGCTGTTTTTT. Protein sequence: CASSFLGLATGELFF.

The V and J genes are TRBV6-5 and TRBJ2-1, with D unclear. This CDR3 has 15 residues. Between the trimmed V and J ends, which lost 4 bases and 5 bases, there was a span of 15 bases. Per germline, CDR1 MNHEY and CDR2 SVGAGI. CDR3 sequence (DNA): TGTGCCAGCAGTTTTGGCTCCCCCCCCGACAATGAGCAGTTCTTC. Protein sequence: CASSFGSPPDNEQFF.

The rearrangement joins TRBV7-2 to TRBJ2-7, with 7 nucleotides matching TRBD2. Per germline, CDR1 SGHTA and CDR2 FQGNSA. There are 15 residues in the CDR3. Trimming took 6 bases from V and 5 from J; bases not matched to a gene: 13. CDR3 loop: CASRHAGAGRDEQYF. The CDR3 region has the DNA TGTGCCAGCAGACACGCGGGAGCAGGTAGGGACGAGCAGTACTTC.

This rearrangement joins TRBV7-2 to TRBJ1-5; unclear D gene. The CDR3 consists of 15 residues. Trimming stripped 1 base from V and 6 bases from J, with 13 bases between. CDR1 is SGHTA, CDR2 FQGNSA, per germline. CDR3 sequence (DNA): TGTGCCAGCAGCTTAGGCTTTAACGGGATTCAGCCCCAGCATTTT. Its protein is CASSLGFNGIQPQHF.

The chain is built from TRBV28 and TRBJ2-3, with 10 bases matching TRBD2. With V trimmed by 4 bases and J by 9 bases, 13 bases remained unmatched. Germline-derived CDR1 and CDR2 are MDHEN and SYDVKM. The CDR3 loop spans 16 amino acids. The DNA for the CDR3 is TGTGCCAGCAGTTCCACTTTAGGGACTAGCGTAGAGACGCAGTATTTT. This translates into CASSSTLGTSVETQYF.

The chain has TRBV29-1 and TRBJ2-5, with 7 positions matching TRBD2. The length of the CDR3 is 14 residues. Trimming cost V 3 bases and J 9 bases; bases outside gene matches: 13. Looked up from germline, CDR1 is SQVTM and CDR2 is ANQGSEA. CDR3 in amino acids: CSVDSLGGLWAQYF. The CDR3 coding sequence is TGCAGCGTTGATTCCCTCGGGGGGTTGTGGGCCCAGTACTTC.

The CDR3 DNA sequence: TGTGCCAGCAGTGACGACAGGGGTCAACAGCCCCAGCATTTT. As protein: CASSDDRGQQPQHF. The chain uses TRBV6-1 and TRBJ1-5; 8 bases agree with TRBD1. In germline, CDR1 is MNHNS, CDR2 SASEGT. The length of the CDR3 is 14 residues. V lost 3 bases, J lost 7 bases, and 5 bases stayed unmatched.

This sequence joins TRBV30 and TRBJ1-4, with D uncertain. Germline V CDR1 and CDR2: GTSNPN, SVGIG (reference sequence). The CDR3 contains 14 residues. V gave up 2 bases and J gave up 5 bases, with 12 bases separating them. CDR3 sequence reads: CAWSREGANEKLFF. In nucleotides, the CDR3 is TGTGCCTGGAGTCGGGAGGGAGCAAATGAAAAACTGTTTTTT.

The chain links TRBV7-9 to TRBJ1-5; D ambiguous. The CDR3 runs to 13 residues. Per the germline V gene, CDR1 is SEHNR and CDR2 is FQNEAQ (reference sequence). Trimming removed 1 base from V and 6 bases from J, with 7 bases in between. The CDR3 DNA reads as TGTGCCAGCAGCTTAGAAGGGAGTCAGCCCCAGCATTTT. It is translated as CASSLEGSQPQHF.

CDR3 in amino acids: CASSVGRTGEKLFF. DNA of the CDR3: TGCGCCAGCAGTGTGGGCAGGACTGGGGAGAAACTGTTTTTT. The chain is built from TRBV10-2 and TRBJ1-4; D gene unclear. The CDR3 is 14 residues long. Trimming cost V 4 bases and J 11 bases, with 17 bases left between them. Germline V gene data show CDR1 as WSHSY and CDR2 as SAAADI.

The chain uses TRBV11-1 and TRBJ1-2; 9 nucleotides match TRBD1. Germline V lookup: CDR1 SGHAT, CDR2 FQDESV (reference sequence). The CDR3 contains 12 residues. Losses at the gene ends were 5 bases for V and 7 bases for J; bases not matched to a gene: 2. Here the CDR3 reads CASSVQGAGYTF. CDR3 sequence (DNA): TGTGCCAGCAGCGTACAGGGGGCTGGCTACACCTTC.

This clone was seen only once. The J gene is TRBJ1-1, the V gene TRBV13, with D unresolved. V lost 6 bases to trimming and J lost 1 base, with 18 bases between them. Germline CDR1 is PRHDT and CDR2 is FYEKMQ (reference sequence). CDR3 length: 16 amino acids. CDR3 in DNA: TGTGCCAGCAGTTCTTCTTCTTTCGGAGGGAACACTGAAGCTTTCTTT. It encodes CASSSSSFGGNTEAFF.

In this sample, this clone turned up a few times. The J gene is TRBJ1-3, the V gene TRBV5-8, with 7 bases that match TRBD1. CDR3 size: 14 residues. V was clipped by 4 bases and J by 0 bases; unmatched bases: 1. CDR1 and CDR2 from the germline V gene are SGHTS and YDEGEE. The CDR3 region has the DNA TGTGCCAGCAGCGGGACAGTCTCTGGAAACACCATATATTTT. Translation gives CASSGTVSGNTIYF.

The gene calls are TRBV19 and TRBJ2-2; TRBD2 matches 11 bases. The CDR3 spans 16 residues. Germline lookup yields CDR1 LNHDA and CDR2 SQIVND (reference sequence). The V and J ends lost 6 bases and 4 bases, in that order; junction bases with no gene match: 7. The CDR3: CASRTTGLAGTGELFF. The DNA of the CDR3 is TGTGCCAGTAGGACCACAGGACTAGCGGGCACCGGGGAGCTGTTTTTT.

This clone was detected once. The chain has TRBV19 and TRBJ1-1; tentative D call: TRBD1 (6 bases). CDR1 LNHDA and CDR2 SQIVND come from the germline V gene (reference sequence). Deletions cut 5 bases from V and 5 bases from J, with 12 bases between. This CDR3 contains 13 residues. The CDR3 bases are TGTGCCAGTAGTTCCACAGGGAGAACTGAAGCTTTCTTT. This encodes CASSSTGRTEAFF. Full variable domain (missing parts from reference TRBV19 and TRBJ1-1): DGGITQSPKYLFRKEGQNVTLSCEQNLNHDAMYWYRQDPGQGLRLIYYSQIVNDFQKGDIAEGYSVSREKKESFPLTVTSAQKNPTAFYLCASSSTGRTEAFFGQGTRLTVV.

The rearrangement links TRBV4-1 to TRBJ2-7; 8 nucleotides agree with TRBD1. With 1 base clipped from V and 5 bases from J, the junction kept 4 bases outside the gene matches. Germline CDR1 and CDR2: MGHRA and YSYEKL. This CDR3 has 14 residues. The CDR3 DNA follows: TGCGCCAGCAGCCAAGGACAGGGGTCGGACGAGCAGTACTTC. Protein sequence: CASSQGQGSDEQYF.

V is TRBV7-9 and J is TRBJ1-4, with D unclear. Per germline, CDR1 SEHNR and CDR2 FQNEAQ (reference sequence). The CDR3 is made up of 15 amino acids. V lost 1 base to trimming and J lost 7 bases, with 13 bases between them. In nucleotides, the CDR3 is TGTGCCAGCAGCTTAGGTTCGCGTCTTAGTGAAAAACTGTTTTTT. Translating it yields CASSLGSRLSEKLFF.

This clone was seen once. This chain links TRBV5-1 with TRBJ2-5; 12 nucleotides agree with TRBD2. V lost 6 bases and J lost 5; bases outside the gene matches: 17. The CDR3 contains 18 residues. Germline loops: CDR1 SGHRS, CDR2 YFSETQ. The CDR3 nucleotides read TGCGCCAGCACCCTCTGGGCTAGCGGGGGGGCCTCAGCTGAGACCCAGTACTTC. Translated, it gives CASTLWASGGASAETQYF.

The V and J genes are TRBV7-3 and TRBJ2-3; 11 bases align to TRBD2. The CDR3 is made up of 19 amino acids. Germline V gives CDR1 SGHTA, CDR2 FQGTGA. The trim removed 2 bases at V and 2 bases at J, leaving 12 bases unmatched. The CDR3 loop is CASSLFSLGLAGYTDTQYF. Here the CDR3 DNA reads TGTGCCAGCAGCTTATTTTCCTTAGGACTAGCGGGTTACACAGATACGCAGTATTTT.

The genes are TRBV5-6 and TRBJ1-3; TRBD1 agrees at 7 bases. V trimming: 4 bases; J trimming: 4 bases; junction bases outside the gene matches: 20. The germline V gene has CDR1 SGHDT and CDR2 YYEEEE. The CDR3 totals 19 residues. DNA for the CDR3: TGTGCCAGCAGCCCAACCTACTACCCAGGGGGGACGGTAGGAAACACCATATATTTT. It specifies CASSPTYYPGGTVGNTIYF.